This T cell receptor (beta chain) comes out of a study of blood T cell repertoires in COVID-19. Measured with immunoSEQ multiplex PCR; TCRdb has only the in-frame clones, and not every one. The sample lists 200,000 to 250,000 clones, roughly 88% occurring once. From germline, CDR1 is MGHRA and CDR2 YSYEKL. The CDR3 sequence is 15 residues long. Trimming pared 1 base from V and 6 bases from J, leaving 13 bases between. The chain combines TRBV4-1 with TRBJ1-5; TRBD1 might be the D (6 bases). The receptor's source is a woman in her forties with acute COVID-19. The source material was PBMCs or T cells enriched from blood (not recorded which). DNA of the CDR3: TGCGCCAGCAGCCAAGGAGGGGACACCTTTCAGCCCCAGCATTTT. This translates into CASSQGGDTFQPQHF.